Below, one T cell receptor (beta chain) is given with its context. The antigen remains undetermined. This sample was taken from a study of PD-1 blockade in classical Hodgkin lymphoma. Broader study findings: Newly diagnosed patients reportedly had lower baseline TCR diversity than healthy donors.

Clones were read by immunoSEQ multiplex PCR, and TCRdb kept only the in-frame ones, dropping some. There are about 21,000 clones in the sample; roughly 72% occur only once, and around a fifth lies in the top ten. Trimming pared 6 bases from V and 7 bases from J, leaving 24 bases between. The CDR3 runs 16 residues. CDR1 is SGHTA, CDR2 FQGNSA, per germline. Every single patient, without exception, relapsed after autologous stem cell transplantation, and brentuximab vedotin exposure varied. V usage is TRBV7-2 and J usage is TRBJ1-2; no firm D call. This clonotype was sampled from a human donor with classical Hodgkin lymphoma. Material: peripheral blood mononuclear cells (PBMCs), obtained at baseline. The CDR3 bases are TGTGCCAGCAGTCTTAGAGACATCCGGTCTTCGGGTGGCTACACCTTC. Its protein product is CASSLRDIRSSGGYTF.